This TCR beta chain emerged from a study of response to subunit inactivated influenza vaccine. The CDR3 runs 15 residues. In germline, CDR1 is SGHRS, CDR2 YFSETQ. V lost 0 bases, J lost 5 bases, and 14 bases lay in between. Regarding this clonotype: Its cognate antigen is unknown.

Broader study findings: T cells newly recruited by each seasonal influenza vaccination are few, the authors suggested.

TCRdb fed the RT-PCR reads into MiXCR, producing one record per CDR3 protein. The sample includes about 780,000 distinct CDR3 sequences, less than 20% seen only once; the top ten take under 13%. The material was PBMCs from blood, obtained around 5 days after vaccination. The clonotype was recovered from a man aged 45 to 65 who received an inactivated influenza vaccine. The gene calls are TRBV5-1 and TRBJ1-1; no reliable D call. CDR3 bases: TGCGCCAGCAGCTTGGATGGGATCTCGGGGACTGAAGCTTTCTTT. Encoded protein: CASSLDGISGTEAFF.